The 28 T cell receptor beta chains in this list originate from one sample, sequenced in a study of OX40 agonist ivuxolimab in advanced cancers. TCRdb's table, derived via immunoSEQ multiplex PCR, lists solely in-frame clones and lacks some. The sample includes under 15,000 clones, 77% of them seen just once. The input for sequencing was CD4+ or CD8+ T cells sorted from blood, taken in a trial of the OX40 agonist ivuxolimab. These receptors came from an adult with an advanced solid tumor such as melanoma, head and neck, liver or kidney cancer.

This chain uses TRBV7-2 with TRBJ2-2; D is tentatively TRBD1 or TRBD2 (5 bases each). Germline V gives CDR1 SGHTA, CDR2 FQGNSA. The ends were cut back, 1 base at V and 0 bases at J, with 12 bases in the middle. This CDR3 has 17 amino acids. CDR3 in DNA: TGTGCCAGCAGCTTAGATTGGTGGGGGACGAACACCGGGGAGCTGTTTTTT. This gives the protein CASSLDWWGTNTGELFF. The variable domain in full, completed from reference TRBV7-2 and TRBJ2-2, reads GAGVSQSPSNKVTEKGKDVELRCDPISGHTALYWYRQSLGQGLEFLIYFQGNSAPDKSGLPSDRFSAERTGGSVSTLTIQRTQQEDSAVYLCASSLDWWGTNTGELFFGEGSRLTVL.

J is TRBJ1-2 and V is TRBV27, with D possibly being TRBD1 (5 bases). The germline V gene encodes CDR1 MNHEY and CDR2 SMNVEV (reference sequence). The CDR3 is made up of 14 amino acids. Trimming removed 4 bases from V and 4 bases from J, with 13 bases in between. For the CDR3, the DNA is TGTGCCAGCAGTTGGAGGGGTAACGGCTATGGCTACACCTTC. It encodes CASSWRGNGYGYTF.

This chain uses TRBV11-2 with TRBJ1-1; no definite D call. CDR1 and CDR2 from the germline V gene are SGHAT and FQNNGV. V shed 5 bases and J shed 6 bases, with 10 bases lying between them. The CDR3 is made up of 12 amino acids. The CDR3 loop reads CASSPHGAEAFF. The CDR3 DNA follows: TGTGCCAGCAGCCCCCACGGTGCTGAAGCTTTCTTT.

V gene TRBV6-5 combines with J gene TRBJ1-1, with unresolved D. V was cut by 4 bases and J by 0 bases, with 6 bases left in between. Germline values: CDR1 MNHEY, CDR2 SVGAGI. This CDR3 is built from 13 residues. The chain's CDR3 is CASSFKLNTEAFF. The DNA for the CDR3 is TGTGCCAGCAGTTTTAAGCTGAACACTGAAGCTTTCTTT.

The rearrangement joins TRBV7-6 to TRBJ2-1; either TRBD1 or TRBD2 may fit D (5 bases each). Looked up from germline, CDR1 is SGHVS and CDR2 is FNYEAQ. V lost 3 bases to trimming and J lost 9 bases, with 15 bases between them. The CDR3 sequence is 14 residues long. The CDR3 reads CASSFPGPRSEQFF. The CDR3 nucleotides are TGTGCCAGCAGCTTTCCGGGGCCCCGGAGTGAGCAGTTCTTC.

V and J are TRBV27 and TRBJ1-6; 9 positions agree with TRBD1. This CDR3 has 15 amino acids. Trimming at V came to 2 bases and at J to 8 bases, leaving 4 bases not matched to a gene. Germline V CDR1 and CDR2: MNHEY, SMNVEV (reference sequence). CDR3 protein: CASSLGTGLYSPLHF. The CDR3 DNA sequence: TGTGCCAGCAGTTTAGGGACAGGGCTTTATTCACCCCTCCACTTT.

This clone has only one observation. V usage is TRBV6-4 and J usage is TRBJ2-3; 10 nucleotides match TRBD2. The germline gives CDR1 MRHNA, CDR2 SNTAGT. The trim removed 5 bases at V and 1 base at J, leaving 0 bases unmatched. CDR3 length equals 14 residues. Written as DNA, the CDR3 is TGTGCCAGCAGTCTAGCGGGGGGCACAGATACGCAGTATTTT. This translates into CASSLAGGTDTQYF.

This clone came up a few times. This chain uses TRBV5-8 with TRBJ2-7; possible D gene TRBD1, 6 bases. The CDR3 spans 17 residues. Per germline, CDR1 SGHTS and CDR2 YDEGEE. V was pared by 4 bases and J by 2 bases, with 22 bases between. The DNA of the CDR3 is TGTGCCAGCAGCCTTCAGGGGCCCGGTTTGGGCACCTACGAGCAGTACTTC. As protein: CASSLQGPGLGTYEQYF.

The chain employs TRBV9 and TRBJ2-2; 10 nucleotides agree with TRBD2. V was pared by 3 bases and J by 5 bases, with 4 bases of the junction left unmatched. Germline lookup yields CDR1 SGDLS and CDR2 YYNGEE. CDR3 size: 15 residues. The CDR3 here is CASSASGGQTGELFF. The DNA of the CDR3 is TGTGCCAGCAGCGCTAGCGGGGGCCAGACCGGGGAGCTGTTTTTT.

In its sample, this clone was seen a few times. The chain links TRBV25-1 to TRBJ2-7; D unclear. With 3 bases removed from V and 2 bases from J, the gap between germline ends came to 20 bases. Germline assignment: CDR1 MGHDK and CDR2 SYGVNS. This CDR3 spans 17 amino acids. The chain's CDR3 is CASSDSIYSGQTYEQYF. CDR3 nucleotide sequence: TGTGCCAGCAGTGATTCGATTTACTCTGGGCAGACCTACGAGCAGTACTTC.

The V and J genes are TRBV5-6 and TRBJ1-2; D remains ambiguous. Germline lookup yields CDR1 SGHDT and CDR2 YYEEEE. The CDR3 has 13 residues. Between the trimmed V and J ends, which lost 0 bases and 6 bases, there was a span of 9 bases. CDR3 nucleotides: TGTGCCAGCAGCTTGGAGTTCAACCATGGCTACACCTTC. As protein: CASSLEFNHGYTF.

This chain connects TRBV4-1 to TRBJ1-5; 8 positions match TRBD1. There are 15 residues in the CDR3. The germline V gene encodes CDR1 MGHRA and CDR2 YSYEKL. The V and J ends lost 0 bases and 7 bases, in that order; junction bases with no gene match: 5. The DNA of the CDR3 is TGCGCCAGCAGCCAAGACCCCACAGGGGGACAGCCCCAGCATTTT. This translates into CASSQDPTGGQPQHF.

The chain combines TRBV29-1 with TRBJ2-7; no firm D call. CDR1 is SQVTM and CDR2 is ANQGSEA in the germline V gene. V was clipped by 5 bases and J by 7 bases, with 15 bases between them. This CDR3 has 12 residues. CDR3 sequence (DNA): TGCAGCGTTCGTGACAAGTTCGGGGAGCAGTACTTC. Its protein product is CSVRDKFGEQYF.

The chain employs TRBV13 and TRBJ2-1; 8 bases agree with TRBD2. The CDR3 has 14 amino acids. The V gene end was trimmed by 5 bases and the J gene end by 6 bases; junction bases not matched to a gene: 6. Looked up from germline, CDR1 is PRHDT and CDR2 is FYEKMQ (reference sequence). CDR3 amino acids: CASSPTGTSNEQFF. The CDR3 DNA follows: TGTGCCAGCAGCCCCACCGGGACTAGCAATGAGCAGTTCTTC.

This chain uses TRBV6-5 with TRBJ2-7; 8 bases agree with TRBD1. The CDR3 covers 12 residues. Germline values: CDR1 MNHEY, CDR2 SVGAGI. CDR3 nucleotides: TGTGCAGTAGGCAGGGGGCTGGACGAGCAGTACTTC. This sequence encodes CAVGRGLDEQYF.

The chain has TRBV6-1 and TRBJ2-5; D is ambiguous. Germline CDR1 reads MNHNS; CDR2 reads SASEGT. Trimming took 2 bases from V and 7 from J, leaving 8 bases between them. The CDR3 runs to 12 residues. The CDR3 coding sequence is TGTGCCAGCAGTGAATCGTCAGGGACCCAGTACTTC. Translating it yields CASSESSGTQYF.

This clone came up a few times. The chain employs TRBV4-1 and TRBJ2-3; TRBD2 is a possible D gene (5 bases). CDR3 length: 15 amino acids. The ends were cut back, 0 bases at V and 6 bases at J, with 13 bases in the middle. Germline loops: CDR1 MGHRA, CDR2 YSYEKL. The CDR3 reads CASSQDVGLSDTQYF. Written as DNA, the CDR3 is TGCGCCAGCAGCCAAGACGTAGGACTCTCGGATACGCAGTATTTT.

The V gene is TRBV14, the J gene TRBJ2-7; 9 nucleotides align to TRBD1. The CDR3 extends over 16 amino acids. Germline trimming cut 2 bases from V and 3 bases from J; bases unmatched to any gene: 8. Germline CDR1 and CDR2: SGHDN and FVKESK. The CDR3 sequence: CASSQSGGQGYYEQYF. The CDR3 DNA sequence: TGTGCCAGCAGCCAATCGGGCGGACAGGGGTACTACGAGCAGTACTTC. The full variable domain, its missing parts supplied by reference TRBV14 and TRBJ2-7, is EAGVTQFPSHSVIEKGQTVTLRCDPISGHDNLYWYRRVMGKEIKFLLHFVKESKQDESGMPNNRFLAERTGGTYSTLKVQPAELEDSGVYFCASSQSGGQGYYEQYFGPGTRLTVT.

This rearrangement joins TRBV15 to TRBJ1-2, with TRBD1 identical over 7 bases. V lost 0 bases, J lost 3 bases, and 1 base stayed unmatched. The germline V gene encodes CDR1 LNHNV and CDR2 YYDKDF (reference sequence). CDR3 length: 14 residues. CDR3 protein: CATSRDGTDYGYTF. CDR3 nucleotides: TGTGCCACCAGCAGAGATGGGACAGACTATGGCTACACCTTC.

This chain joins TRBV23-1 and TRBJ2-3; D unclear. TRBV23-1 is identified as an open reading frame with a role that is uncertain. Trimming removed 2 bases from V and 2 bases from J, with 8 bases in between. This CDR3 is 14 amino acids long. CDR3 coding DNA: TGCGCCAGCAGTCAAACTTTATCCACAGATACGCAGTATTTT. This translates into CASSQTLSTDTQYF.

This chain joins TRBV27 and TRBJ2-1; D possibly uses TRBD1 or TRBD2 (5 bases each). This CDR3 contains 14 residues. Trimming removed 5 bases at V and 5 bases at J, with 13 bases between. Looked up from germline, CDR1 is MNHEY and CDR2 is SMNVEV (reference sequence). The CDR3 nucleotides are TGTGCCAGCAGTCCCTACGGGGCGAACAATGAGCAGTTCTTC. This translates into CASSPYGANNEQFF.

There are a few counts of this clone. V is TRBV28 and J is TRBJ2-5; TRBD2 might be the D (6 bases). The V and J ends lost 1 base and 1 base respectively, with 16 bases between them. This CDR3 has 17 residues. Germline V gives CDR1 MDHEN, CDR2 SYDVKM. CDR3: CASSLFSLSGTQETQYF. The CDR3 DNA reads TGTGCCAGCAGTTTATTCAGCCTTAGCGGCACCCAAGAGACCCAGTACTTC. The whole variable domain, filled in from reference TRBV28 and TRBJ2-5, reads DVKVTQSSRYLVKRTGEKVFLECVQDMDHENMFWYRQDPGLGLRLIYFSYDVKMKEKGDIPEGYSVSREKKERFSLILESASTNQTSMYLCASSLFSLSGTQETQYFGPGTRLLVL.

The chain combines TRBV6-5 with TRBJ2-1; 10 positions agree with TRBD2. Germline-derived CDR1 and CDR2 are MNHEY and SVGAGI. V lost 6 bases and J lost 5; bases outside the gene matches: 7. CDR3 size: 15 residues. CDR3 sequence reads: CASSLLGLANNEQFF. The CDR3 DNA reads as TGTGCCAGCAGCCTATTGGGACTAGCGAACAATGAGCAGTTCTTC.

The gene calls are TRBV11-2 and TRBJ2-3, with D tentatively TRBD1 (6 bases). The germline V gene encodes CDR1 SGHAT and CDR2 FQNNGV. The CDR3 covers 13 residues. V lost 5 bases, J lost 6 bases, and 12 bases lay in between. CDR3 nucleotides: TGTGCCAGCAGCCCTTATGACAGGGATACGCAGTATTTT. Its protein is CASSPYDRDTQYF. Full variable domain (outside the CDR3, taken from reference TRBV11-2 and TRBJ2-3): EAGVAQSPRYKIIEKRQSVAFWCNPISGHATLYWYQQILGQGPKLLIQFQNNGVVDDSQLPKDRFSAERLKGVDSTLKIQPAKLEDSAVYLCASSPYDRDTQYFGPGTRLTVL.

J is TRBJ1-1 and V is TRBV19; D remains ambiguous. The ends were cut back, 1 base at V and 5 bases at J, with 8 bases in the middle. The CDR3 sequence is 13 residues long. Germline CDR1 and CDR2: LNHDA and SQIVND (reference sequence). The CDR3 DNA sequence: TGTGCCAGTAGTATAGGGGAAGGAACTGAAGCTTTCTTT. Translation gives CASSIGEGTEAFF.

On this clone itself: Relative to the germline gene, one junction end is altered; a read error may explain this. The chain joins TRBV7-9 to TRBJ2-7, with D possibly TRBD1 on 5 matching bases. Germline CDR1 is SEHNR and CDR2 is FQNEAQ (reference sequence). This CDR3 has 15 residues. The CDR3 coding sequence is TGTGCCAGCACCTTAGGGTCTCAGGGTGGCTACGAGCAGTACTTC. Amino acid sequence: CASTLGSQGGYEQYF.

This clone was seen a handful of times. The V gene is TRBV11-2, the J gene TRBJ2-1; D is perhaps TRBD1 (5 bases). The V gene lost 5 bases and the J gene lost 3 bases, with 14 bases spanning the gap. The CDR3 is made up of 15 amino acids. Germline V gene lookup returns CDR1 SGHAT and CDR2 FQNNGV. The CDR3 loop reads CASSPWGGNYNEQFF. The CDR3 DNA reads TGTGCCAGCAGCCCCTGGGGCGGTAACTACAATGAGCAGTTCTTC. The complete variable domain, with remaining parts taken from reference TRBV11-2 and TRBJ2-1, reads EAGVAQSPRYKIIEKRQSVAFWCNPISGHATLYWYQQILGQGPKLLIQFQNNGVVDDSQLPKDRFSAERLKGVDSTLKIQPAKLEDSAVYLCASSPWGGNYNEQFFGPGTRLTVL.

This chain links TRBV28 with TRBJ2-7; TRBD1 is a possible D gene (6 bases). Germline CDR1 and CDR2: MDHEN and SYDVKM. This CDR3 has 12 amino acids. V lost 2 bases and J 4 bases, leaving 6 bases between the germline ends. CDR3 residues: CASSLQGYEQYF. DNA for the CDR3: TGTGCCAGCAGTTTACAGGGGTACGAGCAGTACTTC.